Listed below are T cell receptor beta chains from one sample, sequenced in a study of blood T cell repertoires in COVID-19. TCRdb's table, derived via immunoSEQ multiplex PCR, lists solely in-frame clones and lacks some. Among under 450,000 clones, around nine tenths were seen once, and the ten largest hold 7.1%. The sample consisted of peripheral blood. All receptors derive from a woman aged 55 to 70 with COVID-19, enrolled during active disease. CDR3s leave out the opening cysteine and the closing phenylalanine or tryptophan. Each record gives: J gene, V gene, CDR3 protein.

j_gene: TRBJ2-7
v_gene: TRBV10-3
CDR3aa: AISLRGYEQY

j_gene: TRBJ2-2
v_gene: TRBV4-2
CDR3aa: ASSQEYPSGGNTGELF

j_gene: TRBJ2-7
v_gene: TRBV28
CDR3aa: ASSVPGEQY

j_gene: TRBJ1-1
v_gene: TRBV5-1
CDR3aa: ASSLDGGSTEAF

j_gene: TRBJ2-5
v_gene: TRBV4-1
CDR3aa: ASSQGTGLAGEEETQY

j_gene: TRBJ1-2
v_gene: TRBV12-5
CDR3aa: ASGLVPSGGGYT

j_gene: TRBJ1-2
v_gene: TRBV10-3
CDR3aa: AISEGDTPGYGYT

j_gene: TRBJ1-1
v_gene: TRBV5-4
CDR3aa: ASSFSHSGTEAF

j_gene: TRBJ2-1
v_gene: TRBV27
CDR3aa: ASSLMASGGGEQF

j_gene: TRBJ2-6
v_gene: TRBV7-6
CDR3aa: ASSLVGGTGANVLT

j_gene: TRBJ1-2
v_gene: TRBV19
CDR3aa: ASTQGGYYGYT

j_gene: TRBJ1-1
v_gene: TRBV7-6
CDR3aa: ASSLDRTPNTEAF

j_gene: TRBJ2-2
v_gene: TRBV29-1
CDR3aa: RPSITGELF

j_gene: TRBJ2-2
v_gene: TRBV12-3/TRBV12-4
CDR3aa: ASRDRETGELF

j_gene: TRBJ1-6
v_gene: TRBV6-5
CDR3aa: ASSPREYSPLH

j_gene: TRBJ1-1
v_gene: TRBV4-1
CDR3aa: ASSLSVISDTEAF

j_gene: TRBJ2-3
v_gene: TRBV19
CDR3aa: ASSMGGGEDTQY

j_gene: TRBJ2-2
v_gene: TRBV5-4
CDR3aa: ASSFGQGARGGELF

j_gene: TRBJ1-1
v_gene: TRBV5-1
CDR3aa: ASSYRGDVEAF

j_gene: TRBJ1-1
v_gene: TRBV5-1
CDR3aa: ASSDSLNTEAF

j_gene: TRBJ1-1
v_gene: TRBV6-2/TRBV6-3
CDR3aa: ASSRGHQNTEAF

j_gene: TRBJ1-3
v_gene: TRBV6-2/TRBV6-3
CDR3aa: ASSYLGGSGNTIY

j_gene: TRBJ1-1
v_gene: TRBV20-1
CDR3aa: SASIPGWSAEAF

j_gene: TRBJ1-1
v_gene: TRBV4-2
CDR3aa: ASSQTEEREAF

j_gene: TRBJ2-2
v_gene: TRBV7-3
CDR3aa: ASSFGTSAGGELF

j_gene: TRBJ2-2
v_gene: TRBV18
CDR3aa: ASSPLRGHNTGELF

j_gene: TRBJ2-3
v_gene: TRBV6-5
CDR3aa: ASSYLQPTSTDTQY

j_gene: TRBJ1-1
v_gene: TRBV4-3
CDR3aa: ASSQESGGTEAF

j_gene: TRBJ2-5
v_gene: TRBV19
CDR3aa: ASSIALRGSLGTQY

j_gene: TRBJ1-2
v_gene: TRBV10-3
CDR3aa: AIFEVGQGVTNYGYT

j_gene: TRBJ1-2
v_gene: TRBV30
CDR3aa: AWARDRGPYSYGYT

j_gene: TRBJ1-2
v_gene: TRBV9
CDR3aa: ASSVSSSTYGYT

j_gene: TRBJ2-1
v_gene: TRBV30
CDR3aa: ACGGDRGGIEQF

j_gene: TRBJ2-5
v_gene: TRBV5-1
CDR3aa: ASSLNRKETQY

j_gene: TRBJ2-7
v_gene: TRBV11-3
CDR3aa: ASREQGKYEQY

j_gene: TRBJ2-5
v_gene: TRBV5-4
CDR3aa: ASSSGTGRLQETQY

j_gene: TRBJ1-2
v_gene: TRBV5-4
CDR3aa: ASSRENQGAGGYT

j_gene: TRBJ2-5
v_gene: TRBV4-2
CDR3aa: ASSQVESGGAPETQY

j_gene: TRBJ1-1
v_gene: TRBV18
CDR3aa: ASSPNSDRVGTEAF

j_gene: TRBJ1-2
v_gene: TRBV5-4
CDR3aa: ASSPGEAYGYT

j_gene: TRBJ2-3
v_gene: TRBV4-1
CDR3aa: ASSFLDQGTGGAENTQY

j_gene: TRBJ1-1
v_gene: TRBV12-3/TRBV12-4
CDR3aa: ASSRTGLTF

j_gene: TRBJ1-6
v_gene: TRBV30
CDR3aa: AWRMGGPYNSPLH